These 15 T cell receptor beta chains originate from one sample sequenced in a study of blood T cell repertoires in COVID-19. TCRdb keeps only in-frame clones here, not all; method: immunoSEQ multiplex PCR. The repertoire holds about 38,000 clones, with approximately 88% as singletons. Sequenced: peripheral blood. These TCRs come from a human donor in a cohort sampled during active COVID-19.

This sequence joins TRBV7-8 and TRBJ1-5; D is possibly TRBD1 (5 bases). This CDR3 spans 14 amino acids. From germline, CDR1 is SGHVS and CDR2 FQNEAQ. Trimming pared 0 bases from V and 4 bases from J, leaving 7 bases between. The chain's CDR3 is CASSLATENQPQHF. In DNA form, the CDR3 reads TGTGCCAGCAGCTTAGCGACAGAGAATCAGCCCCAGCATTTT.

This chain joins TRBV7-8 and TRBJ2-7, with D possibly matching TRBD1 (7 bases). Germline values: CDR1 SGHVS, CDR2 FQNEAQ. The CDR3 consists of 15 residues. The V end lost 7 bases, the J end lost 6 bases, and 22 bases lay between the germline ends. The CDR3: CASTPRGRGIGEQYF. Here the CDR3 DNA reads TGTGCCAGCACCCCGCGGGGCAGGGGGATCGGCGAGCAGTACTTC.

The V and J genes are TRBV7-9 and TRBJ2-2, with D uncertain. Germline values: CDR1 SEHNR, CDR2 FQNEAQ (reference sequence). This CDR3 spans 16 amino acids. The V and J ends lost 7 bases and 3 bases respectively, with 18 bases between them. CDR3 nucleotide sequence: TGTGCCAGCATCACCCATGAGGTGGATCACACCGGGGAGCTGTTTTTT. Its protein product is CASITHEVDHTGELFF.

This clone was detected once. This CDR3 is CASSQEERSYEQYF. In DNA, the CDR3 is TGCGCCAGCAGCCAAGAAGAGCGGAGCTACGAGCAGTACTTC. The chain combines TRBV4-3 with TRBJ2-7, with D possibly TRBD2 on 5 matching bases. CDR3 length: 14 residues. Germline V gene sequence: CDR1 LGHNA, CDR2 YSLEER. V dropped 0 bases and J dropped 3 bases, with 9 bases sitting between them.

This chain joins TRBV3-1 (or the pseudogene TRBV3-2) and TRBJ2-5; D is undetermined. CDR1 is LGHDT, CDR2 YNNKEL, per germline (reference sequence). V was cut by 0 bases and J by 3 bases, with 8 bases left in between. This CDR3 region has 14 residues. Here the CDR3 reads CASSQDWLKETQYF. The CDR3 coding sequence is TGTGCCAGCAGCCAAGACTGGCTGAAAGAGACCCAGTACTTC.

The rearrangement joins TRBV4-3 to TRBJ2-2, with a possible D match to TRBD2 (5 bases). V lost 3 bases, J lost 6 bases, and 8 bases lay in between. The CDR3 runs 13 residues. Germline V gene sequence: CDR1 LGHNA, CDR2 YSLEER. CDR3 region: CASSHYGAGELFF. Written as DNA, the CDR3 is TGCGCCAGCAGCCATTACGGGGCCGGGGAGCTGTTTTTT.

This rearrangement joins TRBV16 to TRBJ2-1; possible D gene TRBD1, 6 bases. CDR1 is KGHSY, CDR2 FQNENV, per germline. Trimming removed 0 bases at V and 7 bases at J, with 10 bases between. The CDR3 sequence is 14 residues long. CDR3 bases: TGTGCCAGCAGCCAATCCCGAGGGGGAAATGAGCAGTTCTTC. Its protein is CASSQSRGGNEQFF.

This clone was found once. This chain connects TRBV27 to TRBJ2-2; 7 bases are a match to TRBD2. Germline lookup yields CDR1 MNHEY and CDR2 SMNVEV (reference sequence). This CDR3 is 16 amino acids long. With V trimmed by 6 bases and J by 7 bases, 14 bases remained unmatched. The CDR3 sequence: CASRGREGLLGGELFF. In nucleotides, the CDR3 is TGTGCCAGCAGGGGGAGGGAGGGACTTCTAGGCGGGGAGCTGTTTTTT.

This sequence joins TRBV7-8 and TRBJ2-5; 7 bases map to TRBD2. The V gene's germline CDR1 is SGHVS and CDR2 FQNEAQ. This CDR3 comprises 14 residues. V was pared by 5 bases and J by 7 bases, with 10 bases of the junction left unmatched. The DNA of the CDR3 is TGTGCCAGCAGCCCGAGCGGGGTAGCGGGGACCCAGTACTTC. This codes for CASSPSGVAGTQYF.

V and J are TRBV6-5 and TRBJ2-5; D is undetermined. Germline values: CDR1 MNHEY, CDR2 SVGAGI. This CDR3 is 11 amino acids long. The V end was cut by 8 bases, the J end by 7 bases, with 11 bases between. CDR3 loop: CASSITRTQYF. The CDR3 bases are TGTGCCAGCTCAATCACAAGGACCCAGTACTTC.

For the CDR3, the DNA is TGTGCCACCAGTGATTCTGCCAGCACCGGGGAGCTGTTTTTT. Protein product: CATSDSASTGELFF. The rearrangement joins TRBV24-1 to TRBJ2-2; D is unresolved. Trimming pared 2 bases from V and 4 bases from J, leaving 7 bases between. This CDR3 contains 14 residues. Per germline, CDR1 KGHDR and CDR2 SFDVKD.

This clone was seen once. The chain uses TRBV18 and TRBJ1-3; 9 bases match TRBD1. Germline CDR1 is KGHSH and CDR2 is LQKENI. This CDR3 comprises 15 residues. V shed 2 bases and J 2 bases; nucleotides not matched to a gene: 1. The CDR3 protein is CASSPGDRAGNTIYF. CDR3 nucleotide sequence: TGTGCCAGCTCACCAGGGGACAGGGCTGGAAACACCATATATTTT.

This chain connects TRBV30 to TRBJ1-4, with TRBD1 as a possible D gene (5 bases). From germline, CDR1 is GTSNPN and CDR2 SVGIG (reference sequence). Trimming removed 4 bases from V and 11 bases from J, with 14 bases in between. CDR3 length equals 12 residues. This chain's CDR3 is CAWKNGGLKLFF. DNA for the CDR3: TGTGCCTGGAAAAACGGGGGACTGAAACTGTTTTTT. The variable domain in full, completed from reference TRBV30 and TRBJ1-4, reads SQTIHQWPATLVQPVGSPLSLECTVEGTSNPNLYWYRQAAGRGLQLLFYSVGIGQISSEVPQNLSASRPQDRQFILSSKKLLLSDSGFYLCAWKNGGLKLFFGSGTQLSVL.

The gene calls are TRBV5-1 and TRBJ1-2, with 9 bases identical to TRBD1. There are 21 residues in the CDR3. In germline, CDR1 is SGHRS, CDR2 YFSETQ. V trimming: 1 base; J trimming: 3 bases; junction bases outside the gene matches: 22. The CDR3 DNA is TGCGCCAGCAGCTTGTTTGGGGGGACATCGGACAGGGGTCGGAGGTACTATGGCTACACCTTC. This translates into CASSLFGGTSDRGRRYYGYTF.

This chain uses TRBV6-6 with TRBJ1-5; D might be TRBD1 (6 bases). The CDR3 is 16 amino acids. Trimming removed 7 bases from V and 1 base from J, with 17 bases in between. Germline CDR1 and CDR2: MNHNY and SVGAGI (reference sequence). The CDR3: CASTGRGGGSNQPQHF. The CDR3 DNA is TGTGCCAGCACCGGCAGGGGCGGGGGAAGCAATCAGCCCCAGCATTTT.